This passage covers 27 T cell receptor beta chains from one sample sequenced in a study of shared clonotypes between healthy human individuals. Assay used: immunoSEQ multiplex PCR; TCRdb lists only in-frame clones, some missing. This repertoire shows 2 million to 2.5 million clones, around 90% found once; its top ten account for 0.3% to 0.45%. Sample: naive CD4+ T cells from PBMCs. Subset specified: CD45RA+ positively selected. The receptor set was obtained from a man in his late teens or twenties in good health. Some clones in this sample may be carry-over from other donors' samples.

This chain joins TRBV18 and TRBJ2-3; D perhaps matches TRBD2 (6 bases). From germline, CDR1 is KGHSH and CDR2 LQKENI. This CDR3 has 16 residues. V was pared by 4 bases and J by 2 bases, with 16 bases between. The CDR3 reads CASSLLGTVNTDTQYF. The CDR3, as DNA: TGTGCCAGCTCACTACTCGGGACTGTCAACACAGATACGCAGTATTTT.

CDR3 sequence (DNA): TGTGCCAGCAGCGTAGCTACGGGGAGCACGGGTACTAGCACAGATACGCAGTATTTT. Amino acid sequence: CASSVATGSTGTSTDTQYF. The V call is TRBV9, the J call TRBJ2-3, with a weak D call TRBD2 (5 bases). Trimming pared 0 bases from V and 0 bases from J, leaving 20 bases between. Germline values: CDR1 SGDLS, CDR2 YYNGEE. This CDR3 has 19 amino acids.

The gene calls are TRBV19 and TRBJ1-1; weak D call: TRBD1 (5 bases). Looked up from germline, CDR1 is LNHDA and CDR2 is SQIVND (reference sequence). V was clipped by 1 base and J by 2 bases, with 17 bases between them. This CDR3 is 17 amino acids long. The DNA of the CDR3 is TGTGCCAGTAGTATAGGGGCGCCGGGACCCGGAAACACTGAAGCTTTCTTT. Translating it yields CASSIGAPGPGNTEAFF.

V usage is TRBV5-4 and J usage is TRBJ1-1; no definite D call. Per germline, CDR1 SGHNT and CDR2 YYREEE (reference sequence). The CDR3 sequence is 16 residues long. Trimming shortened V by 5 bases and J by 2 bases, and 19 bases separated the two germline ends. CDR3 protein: CASRASPLPLNTEAFF. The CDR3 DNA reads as TGTGCCAGCAGGGCCTCGCCTCTCCCTCTTAACACTGAAGCTTTCTTT.

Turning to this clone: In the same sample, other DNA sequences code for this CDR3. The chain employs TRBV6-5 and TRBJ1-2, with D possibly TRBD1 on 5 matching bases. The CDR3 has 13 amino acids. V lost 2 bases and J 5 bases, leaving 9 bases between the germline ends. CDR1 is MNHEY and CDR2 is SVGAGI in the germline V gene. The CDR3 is CASSYSGGYGYTF. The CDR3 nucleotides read TGTGCCAGCAGTTACAGTGGGGGGTATGGCTACACCTTC.

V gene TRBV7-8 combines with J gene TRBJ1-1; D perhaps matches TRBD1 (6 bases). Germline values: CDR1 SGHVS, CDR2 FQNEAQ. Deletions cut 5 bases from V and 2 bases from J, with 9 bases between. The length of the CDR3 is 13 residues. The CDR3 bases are TGTGCCAGCAGCCCTGGGACAAACACTGAAGCTTTCTTT. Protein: CASSPGTNTEAFF.

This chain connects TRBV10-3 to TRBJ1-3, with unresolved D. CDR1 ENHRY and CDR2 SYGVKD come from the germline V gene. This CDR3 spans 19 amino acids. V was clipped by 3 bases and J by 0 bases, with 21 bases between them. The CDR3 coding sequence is TGTGCCATCAGTGAAAATCTATACAACGCTCTTAGCTCTGGAAACACCATATATTTT. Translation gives CAISENLYNALSSGNTIYF.

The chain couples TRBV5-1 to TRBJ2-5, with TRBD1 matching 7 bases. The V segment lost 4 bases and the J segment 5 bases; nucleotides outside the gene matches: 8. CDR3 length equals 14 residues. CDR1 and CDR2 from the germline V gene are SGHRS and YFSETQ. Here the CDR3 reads CASSPRQGWETQYF. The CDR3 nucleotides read TGCGCCAGCAGCCCCCGACAGGGTTGGGAGACCCAGTACTTC.

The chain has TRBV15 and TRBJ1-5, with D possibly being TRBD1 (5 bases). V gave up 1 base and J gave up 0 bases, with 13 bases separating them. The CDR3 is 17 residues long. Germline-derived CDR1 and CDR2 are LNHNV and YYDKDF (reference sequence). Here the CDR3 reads CATSRGGTAYSNQPQHF. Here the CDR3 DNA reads TGTGCCACCAGCAGAGGCGGGACGGCTTATAGCAATCAGCCCCAGCATTTT.

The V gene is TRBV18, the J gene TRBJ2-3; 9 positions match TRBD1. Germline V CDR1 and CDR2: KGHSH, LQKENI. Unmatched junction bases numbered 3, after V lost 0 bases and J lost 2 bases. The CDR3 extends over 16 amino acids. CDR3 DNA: TGTGCCAGCTCACCACCGGGACAGGGTACCACAGATACGCAGTATTTT. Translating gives CASSPPGQGTTDTQYF.

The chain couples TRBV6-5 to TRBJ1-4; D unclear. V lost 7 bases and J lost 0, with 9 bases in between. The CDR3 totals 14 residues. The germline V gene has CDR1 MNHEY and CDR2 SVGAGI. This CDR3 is CASTQSSTNEKLFF. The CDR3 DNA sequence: TGTGCCAGCACTCAATCGTCAACTAATGAAAAACTGTTTTTT.

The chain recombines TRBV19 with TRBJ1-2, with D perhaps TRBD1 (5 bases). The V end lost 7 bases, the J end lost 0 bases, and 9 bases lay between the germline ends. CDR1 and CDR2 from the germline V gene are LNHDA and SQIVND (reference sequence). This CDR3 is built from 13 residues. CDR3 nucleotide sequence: TGTGCCAGTAATTACAGGACTAACTATGGCTACACCTTC. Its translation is CASNYRTNYGYTF.

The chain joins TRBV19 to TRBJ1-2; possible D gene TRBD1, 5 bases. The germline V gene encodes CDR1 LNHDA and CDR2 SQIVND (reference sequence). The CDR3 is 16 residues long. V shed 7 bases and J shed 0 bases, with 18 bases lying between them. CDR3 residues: CASTRNYGTPNYGYTF. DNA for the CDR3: TGTGCCAGTACCAGAAACTACGGGACCCCTAACTATGGCTACACCTTC.

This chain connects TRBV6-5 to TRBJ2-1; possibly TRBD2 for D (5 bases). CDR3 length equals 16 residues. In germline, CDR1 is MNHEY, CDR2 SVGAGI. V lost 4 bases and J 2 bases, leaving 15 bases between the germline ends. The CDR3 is CASSSQGLRAYNEQFF. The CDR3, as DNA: TGTGCCAGCAGTTCCCAAGGGTTGAGGGCCTACAATGAGCAGTTCTTC.

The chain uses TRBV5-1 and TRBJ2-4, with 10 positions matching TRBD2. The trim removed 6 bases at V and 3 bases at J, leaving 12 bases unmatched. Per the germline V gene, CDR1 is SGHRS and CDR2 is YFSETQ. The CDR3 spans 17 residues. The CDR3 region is CASKRASGSYGKNIQYF. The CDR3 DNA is TGCGCCAGCAAGAGGGCTAGCGGGAGTTACGGCAAAAACATTCAGTACTTC.

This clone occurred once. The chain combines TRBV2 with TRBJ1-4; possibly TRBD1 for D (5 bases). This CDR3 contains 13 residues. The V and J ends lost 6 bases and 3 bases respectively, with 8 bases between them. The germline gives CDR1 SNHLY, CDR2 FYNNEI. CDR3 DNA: TGTGCCAGCAGGGGGGAGGCTAATGAAAAACTGTTTTTT. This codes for CASRGEANEKLFF.

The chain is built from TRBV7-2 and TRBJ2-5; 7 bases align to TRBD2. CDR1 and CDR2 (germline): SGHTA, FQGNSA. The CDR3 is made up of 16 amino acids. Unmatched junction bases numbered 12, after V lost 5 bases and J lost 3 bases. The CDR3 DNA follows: TGTGCCAGCAGCGGCGGGGGTAGCTGGGGCAAAGAGACCCAGTACTTC. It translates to CASSGGGSWGKETQYF.

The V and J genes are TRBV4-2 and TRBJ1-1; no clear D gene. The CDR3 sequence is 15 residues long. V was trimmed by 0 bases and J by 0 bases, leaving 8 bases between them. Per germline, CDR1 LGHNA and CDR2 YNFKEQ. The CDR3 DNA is TGTGCCAGCAGCCAAGAAGGACCGATGAACACTGAAGCTTTCTTT. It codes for CASSQEGPMNTEAFF.

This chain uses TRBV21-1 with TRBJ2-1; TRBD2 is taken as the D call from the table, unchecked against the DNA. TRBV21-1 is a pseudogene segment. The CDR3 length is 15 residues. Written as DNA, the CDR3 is TGTGCCAGCCAGCGGGTGGGGACTTCCTACAATGAGCAGTTCTTC. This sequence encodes CASQRVGTSYNEQFF.

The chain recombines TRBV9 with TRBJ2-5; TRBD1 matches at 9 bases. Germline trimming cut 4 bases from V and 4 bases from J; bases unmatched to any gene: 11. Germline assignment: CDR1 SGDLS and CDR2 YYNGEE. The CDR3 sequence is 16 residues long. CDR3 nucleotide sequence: TGTGCCAGCAGCCCCTCGACAGGGGGATTTTTAGAGACCCAGTACTTC. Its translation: CASSPSTGGFLETQYF.

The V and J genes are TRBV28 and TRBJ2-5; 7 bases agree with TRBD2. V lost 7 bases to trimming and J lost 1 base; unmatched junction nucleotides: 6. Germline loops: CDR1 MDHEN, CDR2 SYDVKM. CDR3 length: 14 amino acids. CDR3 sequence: CASTIAGVQETQYF. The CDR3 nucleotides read TGTGCCAGCACGATCGCGGGGGTCCAAGAGACCCAGTACTTC.

CDR3 loop: CASGLAQGGNTEAFF. For the CDR3, the DNA is TGTGCTAGTGGTTTGGCCCAGGGGGGGAACACTGAAGCTTTCTTT. The chain carries TRBV12-5 and TRBJ1-1; the match to TRBD1 covers 7 bases. Losses at the gene ends were 1 base for V and 1 base for J; bases not matched to a gene: 3. The V gene's germline CDR1 is LGHNT and CDR2 FRNRAP. This CDR3 is 15 amino acids long.

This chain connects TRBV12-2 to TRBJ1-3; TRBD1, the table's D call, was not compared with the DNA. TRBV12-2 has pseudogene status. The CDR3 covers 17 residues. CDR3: CASRRGGTSDSGNTIYF. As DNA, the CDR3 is TGTGCAAGTCGTCGTGGGGGCACCAGCGACTCTGGAAACACCATATATTTT.

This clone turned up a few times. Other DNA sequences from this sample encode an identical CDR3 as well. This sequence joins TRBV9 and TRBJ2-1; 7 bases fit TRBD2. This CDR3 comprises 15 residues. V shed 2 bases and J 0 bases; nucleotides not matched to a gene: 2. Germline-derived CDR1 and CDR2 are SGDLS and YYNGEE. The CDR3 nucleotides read TGTGCCAGCAGCGTTTCTAGCGGCTCCTACAATGAGCAGTTCTTC. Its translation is CASSVSSGSYNEQFF.

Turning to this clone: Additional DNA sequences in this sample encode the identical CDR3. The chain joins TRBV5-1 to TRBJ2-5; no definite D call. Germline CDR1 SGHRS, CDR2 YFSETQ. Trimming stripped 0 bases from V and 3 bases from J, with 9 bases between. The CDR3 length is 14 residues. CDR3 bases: TGCGCCAGCAGCTTGGGTCAGTCTGAAGAGACCCAGTACTTC. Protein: CASSLGQSEETQYF.

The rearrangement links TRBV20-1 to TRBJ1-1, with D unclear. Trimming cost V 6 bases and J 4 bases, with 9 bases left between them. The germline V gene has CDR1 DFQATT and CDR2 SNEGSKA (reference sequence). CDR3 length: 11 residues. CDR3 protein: CSAGRSTEAFF. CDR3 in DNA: TGCAGTGCAGGACGCAGCACTGAAGCTTTCTTT.

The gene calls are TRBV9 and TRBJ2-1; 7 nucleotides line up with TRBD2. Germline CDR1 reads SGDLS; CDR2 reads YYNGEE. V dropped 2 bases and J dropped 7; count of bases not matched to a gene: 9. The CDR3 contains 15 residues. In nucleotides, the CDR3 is TGTGCCAGCAGCGTTGGGACTACCCAAGGTAATGAGCAGTTCTTC. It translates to CASSVGTTQGNEQFF.